This T cell receptor beta chain was sequenced during a study of blood T cells in healthy people across ages. Across the whole study: The capture of about one barcoded beta molecule per two T cells was achieved by template switching.

This clonotype showed up just a few times. With a J-beta primer mix and a sample-barcoded 5' primer, a second PCR ran about 7 to 11 cycles. MiXCR, applied by TCRdb to the 5' RACE reads, yields one record per CDR3 protein. Of 800,000 or so distinct CDR3 sequences listed, around 45% are singletons. The V gene lost 4 bases and the J gene lost 5 bases, with 11 bases spanning the gap. This CDR3 comprises 12 residues. Germline assignment: CDR1 GTSNPN and CDR2 SVGIG (reference sequence). The receptor comes from a man older than 75 in good health. This chain connects TRBV30 to TRBJ2-5, with a weak D call TRBD2 (6 bases). Sequenced: blood. CDR3 sequence reads: CAWKEGTETQYF. The CDR3, as DNA: TGTGCCTGGAAGGAGGGTACGGAGACCCAGTACTTC.